Described below is a single T cell receptor beta chain sequence and its context. Its antigen specificity is not known. No clone much larger than this one lies a single base away; base qualities are absent. Library prep was done by the immunoSEQ multiplex PCR assay. A mixture of 60 forward primers for TCR Vbeta segments and 13 reverse primers for TCR Jbeta segments was used in the multiplex PCR. A multiplex PCR assay on genomic DNA amplified the CDR3 region of rearranged TCR beta genes. Amplified TCR beta libraries were sequenced as 87-base-pair reads on the Illumina HiSeq System. The paper's data handling went like this. A later analysis tallied 80 million to 95 million unique TCR beta chains across the 666 repertoires, and approximately 11 million of those chains were shared by two or more donors. To remove PCR and sequencing errors, raw reads were error-corrected and collapsed into unique sequences using a nearest-neighbor algorithm that merged closely related sequences. V, D and J gene segments were assigned by aligning CDR3 sequences to IMGT reference sequences. For a sequence to be retained, a match of at least six nucleotides was required to both a V gene segment and a J gene segment. A rearrangement counted as productive if the CDR3 had no stop codons and remained in frame with V and J, and every other rearrangement counted as non-productive. CDR3 was defined by IMGT convention, running from the second conserved V-encoded cysteine to the conserved J-encoded phenylalanine. In an earlier analysis of approximately 500 of the donors, sequences lacking an unambiguous match to a single V gene segment were excluded. An earlier analysis of 587 of the donors called V segments functional above 56.7% productive rearrangements and segregating when the between-donor standard deviation exceeded 5%. A statistical classification framework was built for diagnosing cytomegalovirus status from the catalog of TCR beta chain sequences. In a later analysis, V and J genes were assigned by comparing TCR nucleotide sequences against IMGT/GENE-DB human TR gene sequences. A later analysis assigned CDR3 sequences and most-parsimonious VDJ recombination scenarios with the TCRdist pipeline. In a later analysis, each TCR beta chain was defined by its CDR3 amino acid sequence together with its V-gene family, and reads lacking a unique V-gene family were excluded. To address suspected cross-contamination and a sequencing artifact, a later analysis removed 550 to 750 highly shared, low-generation-probability nucleotide sequences. For each public chain, a later analysis derived a clonal expansion index from normalized ranks of inferred template counts within each repertoire. Generation probabilities in a later analysis came from a VDJ recombination model fitted to out-of-frame rearrangements, and those results were checked against IGoR. In a later analysis, hypergeometric tests were used to score TCR-TCR, TCR-HLA and TCR-CMV co-occurrence, with a repertoire-size bias correction applied to TCR pairs. To estimate false discovery rates, a later analysis permuted the HLA or CMV assignments 20 times. In a later analysis, co-occurring TCRs were grouped using DBSCAN, and TCRdist sequence similarity was added for clustering within HLA-allele-positive subsets. For co-occurrence clustering, repertoires with fewer than 30,000 or more than 120,000 public chains were excluded, along with a handful of repertoires with anomalous nucleotide sharing. The clones in this table, taken by TCRdb from immuneACCESS, are in-frame only. Not every clone is retained; where verified, under half of the shortfall comes from an unresolved V gene, and the cause of the rest is unknown. V and J calls and clone size are as listed in that table; D and trimming were resolved from the DNA. Here the sample has 150,000 to 200,000 clones; about three quarters occur a single time. The ten largest clones add up to under 11% of the sample.

The CDR3, from cysteine to phenylalanine, totals 18 residues. The only DNA kept is the CDR3, 54 bases in frame from the first base. The V end gives up 1 base and the J end 0 bases, leaving 6 bases in the junction not matched to a gene. The CDR1 and CDR2 encoded by the germline V gene (reference sequence) are LNHDA and SQIVND. This sample was included in a study of cytomegalovirus exposure and HLA in healthy donors (dated by TCRdb to 2017 to 2019). For context, the study as a whole: An earlier analysis of some 500 of the donors reported 250 to 300 Gb of sequence data and 120 million or so unique TCR beta sequences from about 179 million T cells. A later analysis re-examined previously published TCR beta repertoires from about 670 donors and added high-resolution HLA genotyping to investigate patterns of TCR occurrence. To predict cytomegalovirus infection status, the study brought together high-throughput TCR immunosequencing, statistical association of individual TCRs with disease status, and machine learning. An early release covering roughly 580 HLA-typed donors comprised approximately 290 gigabases of sequencing data and approximately 80 million unique TCR sequences. Donor age, sex, ethnicity and CMV serostatus were collected together with the repertoire data. Roughly 5 DR-DQ haplotypes were treated as single units for association and clustering because of strong linkage in the cohort. In a later genetic analysis, genome-wide SNP genotypes for about 55% of the roughly 700 donors were used, and that subset was treated as a discovery cohort. Among 398 genotyped donors of the cohort, an average of about 240,000 unique TCR beta nucleotide sequences was sequenced per donor, of which roughly 17% were non-productive. HLA typing covered class I and class II loci at four-digit resolution. An earlier analysis of roughly 600 of the donors used high-throughput TCR beta sequencing to judge whether each TCR beta V gene segment behaved as functional or pseudogenic. A separate validation cohort of about 110 different subjects was used in addition to the approximately 610-subject first cohort. Every discovery cohort repertoire had been produced on one sequencing platform. The number of typed donors differed by locus: about 620-640 for A, B, C, DRB1 and DQB1; some 500 for DQA1; around 580 for DPA1; and about 450 for DPB1. Among the roughly 430 genotyped donors, 75% to 90% belonged to the genetic ancestry cluster associated with self-reported Caucasian donors. The study was designed to test whether signatures of past pathogen exposure could be identified by cataloging public T cell receptors. In the later analysis, no new phenotypic data were used to find candidate immune exposures; instead, reliance was placed on TCR beta sequences and their occurrence across donors. Using immunosequencing, the study profiled T cell repertoires from about 610 subjects and related those repertoires to cytomegalovirus serostatus.

The cohort comprised approximately 700 healthy bone marrow donors. All cohort members were sampled while nominally healthy, although unrecorded immune exposures were likely present. The donor tested CMV seropositive, placing the donor among the 290 or so seropositive members of the cohort. Each donor provided a peripheral blood sample, and peripheral blood mononuclear cells were used for TCR beta sequencing. Genomic DNA extraction from the blood cell samples was performed with the Qiagen DNeasy Blood Extraction Kit. Beyond this particular receptor, the publication reports: A later analysis found that TCR association rates varied across HLA loci, with DRB1 alleles showing the most associated TCRs and HLA-C alleles the fewest. When HLA alleles, especially DR and DQ, strongly co-occurred, attributing TCR associations to individual alleles was difficult. In a later genetic analysis, fewer N-insertions in productive TCRs were reported among donors in an Asian-associated ancestry cluster than the approximately 670-donor mean. While some public TCRs were present in many individuals, most TCR sequences turned up only very rarely across donors. Compared with equally common non-associated chains, HLA-associated TCR beta chains in a later analysis were more clonally expanded and had lower generation probabilities. Broadly in line with IMGT annotations, most TCR beta V segments showed up in productive rearrangements about 90% or about 30% of the time in an earlier analysis of roughly 590 of the donors. Most CMV-associated TCR beta chains appeared to be HLA-restricted in a later analysis, and the HLA associations seemed to be driven largely by CMV exposure. The presence/absence analyses assumed that sequencing depth was roughly uniform across donors, and that assumption may not be true. In this cohort, only TCR beta chains were sequenced, and detectable features were limited by the absence of alpha or paired-chain data. A later analysis reported that several top co-occurrence clusters appeared linked to parvovirus B19, influenza, CMV and Epstein-Barr virus. Cytomegalovirus status was reported to be diagnosed by the classifier with high specificity and sensitivity in both the original and validation cohorts. Linkage disequilibrium might explain the correlated functional status among segregating V segments, but an unknown experimental factor could not be ruled out. Over 15 rarely observed V segments, including chromosome 9 orphons, were excluded from the earlier analysis of about 600 of the donors because counts were too low. It was suggested by the authors that the approach could potentially be generalized to other disease states and immunological phenotypes. The study gave a list of some 150 TCR beta chains associated with cytomegalovirus. Because some donors lacked HLA typing at each locus, the association tests relied only on the typed subset. A cluster of highly shared sequence variants was judged likely to represent a technical artifact of the sequencing pipeline. The only immune exposure information available for the cohort was CMV serostatus. A later genetic analysis associated a missense DCLRE1C variant with V-gene and J-gene trimming of TCR beta chains, and an independent cohort replicated the association. In vitro tests confirmed that three of the cytomegalovirus-associated TCR beta chains recognize cytomegalovirus antigens. A further reported finding was that TCR beta sequences accurately predicted the HLA-A and HLA-B alleles for most subjects in the first cohort. A later analysis associated 15,000 or so TCR beta sequences with specific HLA alleles at a false discovery rate of 0.05. Because the 87-base-pair reads could not distinguish some IMGT-functional V segments, including TRBV6-2 and TRBV6-3, those segments were excluded.

The rearrangement combines TRBV19 with TRBJ2-1, and 10 junction bases match TRBD1. The clonotype was recovered from a young man in good health and CMV-seropositive. Material for sequencing was PBMCs. The DNA reads as follows: TGTGCCAGTAGTATAGCAGGGACAGGGGTCGGCTCCTACAATGAGCAGTTCTTC. Its product reads: CASSIAGTGVGSYNEQFF. Reference TRBV19 and TRBJ2-1 genes cover what lies past the CDR3, so the full variable domain is DGGITQSPKYLFRKEGQNVTLSCEQNLNHDAMYWYRQDPGQGLRLIYYSQIVNDFQKGDIAEGYSVSREKKESFPLTVTSAQKNPTAFYLCASSIAGTGVGSYNEQFFGPGTRLTVL.